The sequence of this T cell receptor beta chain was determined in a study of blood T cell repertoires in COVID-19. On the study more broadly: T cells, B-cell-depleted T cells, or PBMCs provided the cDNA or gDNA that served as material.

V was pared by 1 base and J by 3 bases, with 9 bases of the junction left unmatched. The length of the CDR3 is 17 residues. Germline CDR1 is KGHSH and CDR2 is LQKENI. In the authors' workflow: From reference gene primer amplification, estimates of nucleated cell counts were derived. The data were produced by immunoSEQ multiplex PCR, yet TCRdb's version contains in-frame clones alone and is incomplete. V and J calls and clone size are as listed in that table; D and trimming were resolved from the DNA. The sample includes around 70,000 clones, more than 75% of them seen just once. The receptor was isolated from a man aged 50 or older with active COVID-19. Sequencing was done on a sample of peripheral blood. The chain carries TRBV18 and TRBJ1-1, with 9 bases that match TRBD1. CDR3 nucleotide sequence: TGTGCCAGCTCACCACGAGCGACAGGGGGAGAGTACACTGAAGCTTTCTTT. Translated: CASSPRATGGEYTEAFF.